The next 27 T cell receptor beta chains were all read from a single sample in a study of T cell responses to AZD1222 COVID-19 vaccine. The assay was immunoSEQ multiplex PCR, and TCRdb's table has in-frame clones only and misses some. This table holds about 150,000 clones, 92% found once. The starting material was peripheral blood, obtained on day 0 of AZD1222 vaccination. These receptors were obtained from an adult in good health.

The J gene is TRBJ2-5, the V gene TRBV20-1; 8 nucleotides line up with TRBD2. Germline CDR1 DFQATT, CDR2 SNEGSKA (reference sequence). V gave up 3 bases and J gave up 4 bases; unmatched junction bases: 4. This CDR3 region has 13 residues. CDR3 residues: CSASWLAGETQYF. In nucleotides, the CDR3 is TGCAGTGCTAGTTGGCTAGCGGGAGAGACCCAGTACTTC.

The chain is built from TRBV7-3 and TRBJ2-1; 12 bases are shared with TRBD2. Per the germline V gene, CDR1 is SGHTA and CDR2 is FQGTGA. V trimming: 2 bases; J trimming: 10 bases; junction bases outside the gene matches: 6. The CDR3 extends over 15 amino acids. The CDR3: CASSLRLAGVAEQFF. CDR3 in DNA: TGTGCCAGCAGCTTACGACTAGCGGGAGTCGCCGAGCAGTTCTTC.

The chain has TRBV4-2 and TRBJ1-6, with a possible D match to TRBD1 (5 bases). CDR1 is LGHNA and CDR2 is YNFKEQ in the germline V gene. The CDR3 covers 17 residues. The V end lost 3 bases, the J end lost 4 bases, and 16 bases lay between the germline ends. The CDR3 sequence: CASSHQGPGLYNSPLHF. In DNA, the CDR3 is TGTGCCAGCAGCCATCAGGGCCCCGGACTGTATAATTCACCCCTCCACTTT.

The chain uses TRBV9 and TRBJ1-2; 12 bases map to TRBD1. This CDR3 spans 12 amino acids. V gave up 4 bases and J gave up 14 bases; unmatched junction bases: 6. Per germline, CDR1 SGDLS and CDR2 YYNGEE. CDR3 sequence (DNA): TGTGCCAGCAGCCCCGGGGACAGGGGGCTTACCTTC. This encodes CASSPGDRGLTF.

The chain has TRBV6-1 and TRBJ2-7; a possible D gene is TRBD1 (6 bases). The germline gives CDR1 MNHNS, CDR2 SASEGT. This CDR3 has 13 residues. V lost 2 bases, J lost 6 bases, and 11 bases lay in between. The CDR3 DNA follows: TGTGCCAGCAGTGAAAGACAGGCCCTCGAGCAGTACTTC. It specifies CASSERQALEQYF.

This chain uses TRBV28 with TRBJ1-1; no reliable D call. Germline V lookup: CDR1 MDHEN, CDR2 SYDVKM. The CDR3 has 14 residues. With 8 bases removed from V and 5 bases from J, the gap between germline ends came to 18 bases. CDR3 nucleotide sequence: TGTGCCAGCCATACAGCGATTACGAGGACTGAAGCTTTCTTT. This gives the protein CASHTAITRTEAFF. The variable domain in full, with the rest retrieved from reference TRBV28 and TRBJ1-1, is DVKVTQSSRYLVKRTGEKVFLECVQDMDHENMFWYRQDPGLGLRLIYFSYDVKMKEKGDIPEGYSVSREKKERFSLILESASTNQTSMYLCASHTAITRTEAFFGQGTRLTVV.

The rearrangement links TRBV13 to TRBJ2-3, with 8 positions matching TRBD2. CDR1 is PRHDT and CDR2 is FYEKMQ in the germline V gene (reference sequence). The CDR3 contains 14 residues. V was clipped by 2 bases and J by 4 bases; unmatched bases: 2. CDR3 sequence (DNA): TGTGCCAGCAGCTTAAACGGGGGGGCAGATACGCAGTATTTT. Its protein product is CASSLNGGADTQYF.

The CDR3, as DNA: TGTGCCATCGGACAGGGCGCTGGAAACACCATATATTTT. Residues: CAIGQGAGNTIYF. The rearrangement links TRBV7-9 to TRBJ1-3, with 8 nucleotides matching TRBD1. V was pared by 10 bases and J by 2 bases, with 4 bases of the junction left unmatched. Germline V gene sequence: CDR1 SEHNR, CDR2 FQNEAQ (reference sequence). This CDR3 comprises 13 residues. Combining the CDR3 with reference TRBV7-9 and TRBJ1-3 gives the whole variable domain DTGVSQNPRHKITKRGQNVTFRCDPISEHNRLYWYRQTLGQGPEFLTYFQNEAQLEKSRLLSDRFSAERPKGSFSTLEIQRTEQGDSAMYLCAIGQGAGNTIYFGEGSWLTVV.

This clone has only one observation. The CDR3 DNA is TGCGCCAGCAGCCAAGTGATCGAGCGGGGGGGCAACTATGAGCAGTTCTTC. Translating it yields CASSQVIERGGNYEQFF. V usage is TRBV4-1 and J usage is TRBJ2-1, with 10 nucleotides matching TRBD2. The CDR3 totals 17 residues. The germline V gene has CDR1 MGHRA and CDR2 YSYEKL. V was clipped by 1 base and J by 8 bases; unmatched bases: 11.

This chain links TRBV27 with TRBJ1-5; 10 nucleotides align to TRBD1. Germline V gives CDR1 MNHEY, CDR2 SMNVEV (reference sequence). CDR3 length equals 16 residues. V shed 6 bases and J 2 bases; nucleotides not matched to a gene: 7. The DNA of the CDR3 is TGTGCCAGCAGAGGACTGGGACAGGGGCGCAATCAGCCCCAGCATTTT. Encoded protein: CASRGLGQGRNQPQHF.

The V call is TRBV2, the J call TRBJ2-4, with TRBD1 matching over 8 bases. CDR3 length: 15 residues. Losses at the gene ends were 3 bases for V and 7 bases for J; bases not matched to a gene: 8. Germline CDR1 SNHLY, CDR2 FYNNEI. The chain's CDR3 is CASSDPDRDGNIQYF. The CDR3, as DNA: TGTGCCAGCAGTGATCCGGACAGGGACGGGAACATTCAGTACTTC.

This CDR3 reads CASSTGQIYSNQPQHF. The CDR3 DNA reads TGTGCCAGTAGTACCGGACAGATCTATAGCAATCAGCCCCAGCATTTT. V gene TRBV19 combines with J gene TRBJ1-5; a weak D match, TRBD1 (6 bases). V was clipped by 4 bases and J by 0 bases, with 13 bases between them. The CDR3 is made up of 16 amino acids. CDR1 and CDR2 (germline): LNHDA, SQIVND (reference sequence).

This chain uses TRBV19 with TRBJ1-5; D unresolved. Germline V lookup: CDR1 LNHDA, CDR2 SQIVND (reference sequence). This CDR3 comprises 12 residues. The V end lost 2 bases, the J end lost 9 bases, and 8 bases lay between the germline ends. The CDR3 spells CASSISPGPQHF. In DNA form, the CDR3 reads TGTGCCAGTAGTATAAGTCCCGGGCCCCAGCATTTT.

V is TRBV30 and J is TRBJ1-2; D is undetermined. V lost 3 bases and J 5 bases, leaving 16 bases between the germline ends. The CDR3 length is 14 residues. Per germline, CDR1 GTSNPN and CDR2 SVGIG (reference sequence). The CDR3 DNA is TGTGCCTGGAGACTCACGACTTCCGGGTATGGCTACACCTTC. Its protein is CAWRLTTSGYGYTF.

V is TRBV30 and J is TRBJ1-4; TRBD1 might be the D (5 bases). The CDR3 is 14 residues long. Trimming removed 5 bases at V and 3 bases at J, with 13 bases between. Germline-derived CDR1 and CDR2 are GTSNPN and SVGIG (reference sequence). The CDR3 region is CAWSLGGSNEKLFF. The CDR3 DNA follows: TGTGCCTGGTCCCTCGGGGGATCTAATGAAAAACTGTTTTTT.

Here the CDR3 reads CAWSDNRNEKLFF. DNA of the CDR3: TGTGCCTGGAGTGATAACCGGAATGAAAAACTGTTTTTT. The V gene is TRBV30, the J gene TRBJ1-4; D is unresolved. Germline V CDR1 and CDR2: GTSNPN, SVGIG (reference sequence). Trimming removed 1 base from V and 5 bases from J, with 8 bases in between. The CDR3 sequence is 13 residues long.

The chain recombines TRBV7-8 with TRBJ1-1; no clear D gene. The ends were cut back, 2 bases at V and 1 base at J, with 5 bases in the middle. This CDR3 is 13 amino acids long. The germline V gene encodes CDR1 SGHVS and CDR2 FQNEAQ. The DNA for the CDR3 is TGTGCCAGCAGCTTAAGGGAGAACACTGAAGCTTTCTTT. Translation: CASSLRENTEAFF. Variable domain in full (rest from reference TRBV7-8 and TRBJ1-1): GAGVSQSPRYKVAKRGQDVALRCDPISGHVSLFWYQQALGQGPEFLTYFQNEAQLDKSGLPSDRFFAERPEGSVSTLKIQRTQQEDSAVYLCASSLRENTEAFFGQGTRLTVV.

V is TRBV3-1 (or the pseudogene TRBV3-2) and J is TRBJ1-2, with D perhaps matching TRBD1 (6 bases). Trimming pared 4 bases from V and 7 bases from J, leaving 19 bases between. CDR1 LGHDT and CDR2 YNNKEL come from the germline V gene (reference sequence). The CDR3 is 15 residues long. CDR3 bases: TGTGCCAGCAGCCCGACGATGCGGGACAATGGTGGCTACACCTTC. Amino acid sequence: CASSPTMRDNGGYTF.

This sequence joins TRBV27 and TRBJ2-7; maybe TRBD1 (6 bases). The CDR3 spans 14 residues. Germline CDR1 MNHEY, CDR2 SMNVEV (reference sequence). Trimming left V 5 bases short and J 3 bases short, with 14 bases between. DNA for the CDR3: TGTGCCAGCAGTCCCCCCCTCAGGGGCTACGAGCAGTACTTC. Translating it yields CASSPPLRGYEQYF.

The chain uses TRBV27 and TRBJ2-3; D tentatively reads TRBD1 or TRBD2 (6 bases each). The V gene's germline CDR1 is MNHEY and CDR2 SMNVEV (reference sequence). This CDR3 spans 19 amino acids. Between the trimmed V and J ends, which lost 4 bases and 0 bases, there was a span of 23 bases. CDR3 sequence (DNA): TGTGCCAGCAGTTCCGGGGGCCCTAGGACGGGCCTTAGCACAGATACGCAGTATTTT. This encodes CASSSGGPRTGLSTDTQYF.

In nucleotides, the CDR3 is TGTGCCAGCAGTTTGGCGGGGTACACCGGGGAGCTGTTTTTT. Protein: CASSLAGYTGELFF. The chain has TRBV28 and TRBJ2-2; possibly TRBD2 for D (6 bases). The CDR3 contains 14 residues. The germline V gene encodes CDR1 MDHEN and CDR2 SYDVKM. With 3 bases removed from V and 3 bases from J, the gap between germline ends came to 8 bases.

The rearrangement joins TRBV19 to TRBJ1-3, with D perhaps TRBD1 (6 bases). Deletions cut 8 bases from V and 4 bases from J, with 15 bases between. The CDR3 length is 14 residues. Germline CDR1 LNHDA, CDR2 SQIVND (reference sequence). CDR3 nucleotides: TGTGCCAGTTGTTCCGGGACACCCGGAAACACCATATATTTT. Translation: CASCSGTPGNTIYF. Looking up the rest from reference TRBV19 and TRBJ1-3 gives the full variable domain: DGGITQSPKYLFRKEGQNVTLSCEQNLNHDAMYWYRQDPGQGLRLIYYSQIVNDFQKGDIAEGYSVSREKKESFPLTVTSAQKNPTAFYLCASCSGTPGNTIYFGEGSWLTVV.

The gene calls are TRBV5-1 and TRBJ1-4; 11 bases are a match to TRBD1. J lost 0 bases, V lost 2 bases, and 12 bases had no gene match. CDR3 length: 20 residues. CDR1 SGHRS and CDR2 YFSETQ come from the germline V gene. The CDR3 DNA reads TGCGCCAGCAGCTTATCCCGGGACAGGGGGGGCTTAGCAACTAATGAAAAACTGTTTTTT. Translating it yields CASSLSRDRGGLATNEKLFF. Full variable domain (outside the CDR3, taken from reference TRBV5-1 and TRBJ1-4): KAGVTQTPRYLIKTRGQQVTLSCSPISGHRSVSWYQQTPGQGLQFLFEYFSETQRNKGNFPGRFSGRQFSNSRSEMNVSTLELGDSALYLCASSLSRDRGGLATNEKLFFGSGTQLSVL.

The chain is built from TRBV4-1 and TRBJ2-5, with D possibly being TRBD2 (6 bases). CDR1 and CDR2 from the germline V gene are MGHRA and YSYEKL. Trimming cost V 0 bases and J 5 bases, with 10 bases left between them. This CDR3 region has 14 residues. The CDR3 sequence: CASSQDPGRETQYF. The CDR3 nucleotides are TGCGCCAGCAGCCAAGATCCGGGGAGGGAGACCCAGTACTTC.

The chain joins TRBV28 to TRBJ1-1; D might be TRBD1 (5 bases). Trimming took 3 bases from V and 1 from J, leaving 9 bases between them. Germline V gene lookup returns CDR1 MDHEN and CDR2 SYDVKM. The CDR3 covers 14 residues. CDR3 protein: CASSFGTPNTEAFF. In DNA form, the CDR3 reads TGTGCCAGCAGTTTCGGGACCCCGAACACTGAAGCTTTCTTT.

V is TRBV19 and J is TRBJ2-1, with 10 bases lining up with TRBD2. V lost 10 bases and J lost 4; bases outside the gene matches: 10. The CDR3 is 15 amino acids. From germline, CDR1 is LNHDA and CDR2 SQIVND (reference sequence). CDR3 in amino acids: CAIGASGSRYNEQFF. DNA for the CDR3: TGTGCCATTGGGGCTAGCGGGAGTAGATACAATGAGCAGTTCTTC.

The CDR3 DNA is TGTGCCATAAAGGGACAGGGGAACACTGAAGCTTTCTTT. Translation: CAIKGQGNTEAFF. This chain links TRBV28 with TRBJ1-1; TRBD1 matches 9 bases. This CDR3 has 13 amino acids. Germline V gene data show CDR1 as MDHEN and CDR2 as SYDVKM. V was clipped by 10 bases and J by 1 base; unmatched bases: 4.